Ten or more counts support the clone carrying this TCR beta chain. What it binds is unknown. This sample is drawn from a study of T-cell memory formation after mild COVID-19. Study overall: In these data, TCR clusters were largely donor specific.

Overall study results and limits: Prior to infection, memory already included some responding clones, suggesting cross-reactive memory joined. Shrinking CD4+ clones were chiefly CM and EM; CD8+ ones were chiefly EMRA.

TCRdb fed the 5' RACE reads into MiXCR, producing one record per CDR3 protein. The sample lists around 470,000 distinct CDR3 sequences, around 20% occurring once. Sample: PBMCs or a T cell subset sorted from them (not recorded which). The receptor's source is an adult woman who had mild COVID-19 (a few samples of this study predate the infection). Cell type and time point are not known.

In DNA, the CDR3 is TGTGCCACCAGCAGAGATGACGACGGCGACCTGGGCTACGAGCAGTACTTC. It codes for CATSRDDDGDLGYEQYF. The rearrangement links TRBV15 to TRBJ2-7; the D is unclear. Trimming left V 0 bases short and J 3 bases short, with 18 bases between. The CDR3 length is 17 residues. Germline CDR1 is LNHNV and CDR2 is YYDKDF (reference sequence).